Presented here are 18 T cell receptor beta chains from one specimen sequenced in a study of shared clonotypes between healthy human individuals (dated by TCRdb to the early 2020s). The library came from the immunoSEQ multiplex PCR assay. TCRdb took over this immuneACCESS table, retaining in-frame rearrangements with V and J assigned. Such tables are incomplete; in checked studies, under half of the missing clones stem from an unresolved V gene, and the remainder is unexplained. Present in this sample are roughly 2 million clones, approximately 96% of which were seen just once. Around 0.13% of the sample lies in the top ten. Sequenced sample: naive CD4+ T cells sorted from blood. The cell subset or site tag for this specimen amounts to: CD45RA+ positively selected. The receptors derive from a man aged 18 to 29 in good health.

This chain links TRBV10-2 with TRBJ1-1; the D is unclear. In germline, CDR1 is WSHSY, CDR2 SAAADI. V lost 0 bases, J lost 10 bases, and 6 bases lay in between. The CDR3 sequence is 11 residues long. CDR3 sequence reads: CASSESGGAFF. The CDR3 nucleotides read TGCGCCAGCAGTGAGTCGGGAGGAGCTTTCTTT.

As to this clone: This same CDR3 is encoded by further DNA sequences in the sample. The chain employs TRBV6-5 and TRBJ1-3, with D hard to call. V dropped 5 bases and J dropped 4 bases, with 6 bases sitting between them. Germline CDR1 is MNHEY and CDR2 is SVGAGI. The CDR3 spans 12 residues. CDR3 DNA sequence: TGTGCCAGCAGTCCGGGAGGAAACACCATATATTTT. It specifies CASSPGGNTIYF.

The J gene is TRBJ2-1, the V gene TRBV30; D is possibly TRBD1 or TRBD2 (5 bases each). V lost 0 bases, J lost 10 bases, and 19 bases lay in between. Germline V gene lookup returns CDR1 GTSNPN and CDR2 SVGIG (reference sequence). The CDR3 totals 15 residues. CDR3 sequence (DNA): TGTGCCTGGAGTGTTCCTCCCCCGGGACCACCAGAGCAGTTCTTC. It specifies CAWSVPPPGPPEQFF.

The V call is TRBV19, the J call TRBJ1-5; TRBD1 might be the D (5 bases). V dropped 5 bases and J dropped 9 bases, with 14 bases sitting between them. From germline, CDR1 is LNHDA and CDR2 SQIVND (reference sequence). The CDR3 extends over 13 amino acids. The CDR3 bases are TGTGCCAGTAGTTGGGGCGAACGGGCGCCCCAGCATTTT. It translates to CASSWGERAPQHF.

The chain has TRBV6-5 and TRBJ2-3, with 9 positions matching TRBD1. This CDR3 is 16 amino acids long. With 4 bases clipped from V and 3 bases from J, the junction kept 8 bases outside the gene matches. Germline-derived CDR1 and CDR2 are MNHEY and SVGAGI. The DNA for the CDR3 is TGTGCCAGCAGTTCCTGGGACAGGGATGGGACAGATACGCAGTATTTT. It specifies CASSSWDRDGTDTQYF.

This chain links TRBV2 with TRBJ2-3; 12 bases are a match to TRBD1. This CDR3 has 15 amino acids. The V gene's germline CDR1 is SNHLY and CDR2 FYNNEI. V shed 6 bases and J 1 base; nucleotides not matched to a gene: 2. CDR3 residues: CASRGQGAGTDTQYF. Written as DNA, the CDR3 is TGTGCCAGCAGGGGACAGGGGGCGGGCACAGATACGCAGTATTTT.

Comment on this clone: The sample carries other DNA sequences with the same CDR3. The chain is built from TRBV11-2 and TRBJ2-7; tentatively, D is TRBD2 (5 bases). CDR3 length: 14 amino acids. Germline V lookup: CDR1 SGHAT, CDR2 FQNNGV. With 1 base removed from V and 2 bases from J, the gap between germline ends came to 9 bases. CDR3 amino acids: CASSLVRGAYEQYF. The CDR3 DNA sequence: TGTGCCAGCAGCTTAGTACGGGGAGCCTACGAGCAGTACTTC.

The V gene is TRBV7-6, the J gene TRBJ2-1, with TRBD2 matching over 8 bases. Germline loops: CDR1 SGHVS, CDR2 FNYEAQ. V lost 3 bases to trimming and J lost 6 bases; unmatched junction nucleotides: 7. The CDR3 sequence is 15 residues long. The CDR3 DNA reads TGTGCCAGCAGCTTTGGAGGACTAGCCGGCAATGAGCAGTTCTTC. Residues: CASSFGGLAGNEQFF.

V and J are TRBV30 and TRBJ2-7; a weak D match, TRBD2 (5 bases). CDR1 and CDR2 (germline): GTSNPN, SVGIG (reference sequence). V lost 0 bases, J lost 1 base, and 10 bases lay in between. CDR3 length: 14 amino acids. In DNA form, the CDR3 reads TGTGCCTGGAGTGTAATTGGAGGATCCTACGAGCAGTACTTC. The encoded protein is CAWSVIGGSYEQYF. The full variable domain, in which reference TRBV30 and TRBJ2-7 provide the parts outside the CDR3, is SQTIHQWPATLVQPVGSPLSLECTVEGTSNPNLYWYRQAAGRGLQLLFYSVGIGQISSEVPQNLSASRPQDRQFILSSKKLLLSDSGFYLCAWSVIGGSYEQYFGPGTRLTVT.

The V and J genes are TRBV5-1 and TRBJ2-2; D is undetermined. The germline CDR1 and CDR2 sequences are SGHRS and YFSETQ. V gave up 0 bases and J gave up 5 bases, with 8 bases separating them. The CDR3 runs 14 residues. The CDR3 sequence: CASSLVDVTGELFF. The CDR3 nucleotides are TGCGCCAGCAGCTTGGTTGACGTTACCGGGGAGCTGTTTTTT. The whole variable domain, filled in from reference TRBV5-1 and TRBJ2-2, reads KAGVTQTPRYLIKTRGQQVTLSCSPISGHRSVSWYQQTPGQGLQFLFEYFSETQRNKGNFPGRFSGRQFSNSRSEMNVSTLELGDSALYLCASSLVDVTGELFFGEGSRLTVL.

This chain joins TRBV5-1 and TRBJ2-1; 7 nucleotides align to TRBD2. Germline CDR1 is SGHRS and CDR2 is YFSETQ. V trimming: 1 base; J trimming: 5 bases; junction bases outside the gene matches: 3. This CDR3 region has 14 residues. CDR3 coding DNA: TGCGCCAGCAGCTTGAGGGACTATAACAATGAGCAGTTCTTC. Translating gives CASSLRDYNNEQFF.

The chain employs TRBV11-3 and TRBJ2-1, with 10 bases that match TRBD1. The CDR3 covers 15 residues. Per the germline V gene, CDR1 is SGHNT and CDR2 is YENEEA. Trimming at V came to 2 bases and at J to 5 bases, leaving 3 bases not matched to a gene. CDR3 coding DNA: TGTGCCAGCAGCTTATACGGGACAGGGGACAATGAGCAGTTCTTC. It encodes CASSLYGTGDNEQFF.

In regard to this clone: A junction end diverges from the germline sequence, so it may reflect a read error. The chain recombines TRBV7-7 with TRBJ2-5; 7 bases line up with TRBD1. Looked up from germline, CDR1 is SSHAT and CDR2 is FNYEAQ (reference sequence). This CDR3 is built from 14 residues. CDR3 protein: CASSSGGTQETQYF. Here the CDR3 DNA reads TGTGCTAGCAGCTCAGGGGGTACTCAAGAGACCCAGTACTTC.

This rearrangement joins TRBV19 to TRBJ2-5; D remains unclear. CDR1 is LNHDA and CDR2 is SQIVND in the germline V gene (reference sequence). V was shortened by 3 bases and J by 4 bases, with 12 bases between the two germline ends. The CDR3 is 14 residues long. The CDR3: CASSIGLVTETQYF. CDR3 nucleotides: TGTGCCAGTAGTATCGGGCTAGTCACAGAGACCCAGTACTTC.

Concerning this clone itself: Other DNA sequences in this sample translate to the same CDR3. The rearrangement joins TRBV5-1 to TRBJ1-1; D ambiguous. Trimming removed 0 bases from V and 1 base from J, with 7 bases in between. CDR1 and CDR2 (germline): SGHRS, YFSETQ. The CDR3 spans 14 residues. CDR3 residues: CASSLGHKNTEAFF. The CDR3 DNA reads as TGCGCCAGCAGCTTGGGGCATAAGAACACTGAAGCTTTCTTT.

V gene TRBV29-1 combines with J gene TRBJ2-7; D is possibly TRBD1 (6 bases). The CDR3 is 13 residues long. In germline, CDR1 is SQVTM, CDR2 ANQGSEA. The ends were cut back, 1 base at V and 2 bases at J, with 9 bases in the middle. CDR3 amino acids: CSVEGDTTYEQYF. CDR3 coding DNA: TGCAGCGTTGAAGGGGACACCACCTACGAGCAGTACTTC.

The chain uses TRBV7-9 and TRBJ1-3; maybe TRBD1 (5 bases). The CDR3 covers 14 residues. V was cut by 3 bases and J by 4 bases, with 10 bases left in between. CDR1 SEHNR and CDR2 FQNEAQ come from the germline V gene (reference sequence). DNA of the CDR3: TGTGCCAGCAGCTTTTCGACAGAAGGAAACACCATATATTTT. Translating gives CASSFSTEGNTIYF.

The chain couples TRBV6-1 to TRBJ2-4, with D possibly being TRBD1 (6 bases). The CDR3 has 15 residues. CDR1 and CDR2 from the germline V gene are MNHNS and SASEGT. V was shortened by 1 base and J by 4 bases, with 11 bases between the two germline ends. The CDR3 DNA reads TGTGCCAGCAGTGAAGGGGGACAACTAAAAAACATTCAGTACTTC. Residues: CASSEGGQLKNIQYF.